This T cell receptor (beta chain) was sequenced during a study of blood T cell repertoires in COVID-19. The table came from immunoSEQ multiplex PCR; TCRdb's copy has only in-frame clones and leaves some out. The repertoire holds 200,000 to 300,000 clones, with around 90% as singletons. CDR1 and CDR2 (germline): SGDLS, YYNGEE. V lost 0 bases, J lost 5 bases, and 9 bases lay in between. There are 14 residues in the CDR3. This receptor was obtained from a woman in her seventies with active or convalescent COVID-19. The sequenced material came from peripheral blood. The V gene is TRBV9, the J gene TRBJ2-1; D remains ambiguous. The CDR3 DNA reads as TGTGCCAGCAGCGTAGAAGCCGTGAACAATGAGCAGTTCTTC. Its protein is CASSVEAVNNEQFF.